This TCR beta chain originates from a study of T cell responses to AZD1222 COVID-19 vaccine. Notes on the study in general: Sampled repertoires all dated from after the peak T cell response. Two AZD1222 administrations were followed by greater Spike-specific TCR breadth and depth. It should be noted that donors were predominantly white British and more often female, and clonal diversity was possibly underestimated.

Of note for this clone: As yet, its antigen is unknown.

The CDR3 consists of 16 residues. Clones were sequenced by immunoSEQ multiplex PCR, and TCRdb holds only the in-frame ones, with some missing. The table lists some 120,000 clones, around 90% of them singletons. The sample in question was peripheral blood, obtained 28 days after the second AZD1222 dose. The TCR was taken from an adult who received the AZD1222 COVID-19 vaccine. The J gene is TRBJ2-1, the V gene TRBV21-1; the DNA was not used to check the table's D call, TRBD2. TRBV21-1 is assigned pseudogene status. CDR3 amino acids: CASSKMRAGAYNEQFF. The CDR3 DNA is TGTGCCAGCAGCAAAATGCGAGCGGGAGCCTACAATGAGCAGTTCTTC.